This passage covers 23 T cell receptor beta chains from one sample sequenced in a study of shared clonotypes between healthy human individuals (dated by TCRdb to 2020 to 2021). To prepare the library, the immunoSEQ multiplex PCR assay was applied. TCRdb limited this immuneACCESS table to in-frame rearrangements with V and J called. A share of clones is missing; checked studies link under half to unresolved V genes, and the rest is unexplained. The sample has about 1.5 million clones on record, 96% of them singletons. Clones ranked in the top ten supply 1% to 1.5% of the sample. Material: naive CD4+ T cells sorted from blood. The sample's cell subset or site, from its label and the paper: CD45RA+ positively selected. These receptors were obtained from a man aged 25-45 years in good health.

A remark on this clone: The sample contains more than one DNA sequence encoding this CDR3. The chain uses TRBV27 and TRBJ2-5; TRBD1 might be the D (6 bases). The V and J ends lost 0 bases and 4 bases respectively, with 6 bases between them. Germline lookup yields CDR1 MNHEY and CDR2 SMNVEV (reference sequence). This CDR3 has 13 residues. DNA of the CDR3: TGTGCCAGCAGTTTATCCAGGGGAGAGACCCAGTACTTC. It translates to CASSLSRGETQYF.

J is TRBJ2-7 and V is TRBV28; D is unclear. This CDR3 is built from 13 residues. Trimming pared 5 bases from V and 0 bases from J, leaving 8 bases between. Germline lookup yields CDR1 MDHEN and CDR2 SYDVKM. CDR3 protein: CASSPTASYEQYF. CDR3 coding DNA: TGTGCCAGCAGTCCCACGGCCTCCTACGAGCAGTACTTC.

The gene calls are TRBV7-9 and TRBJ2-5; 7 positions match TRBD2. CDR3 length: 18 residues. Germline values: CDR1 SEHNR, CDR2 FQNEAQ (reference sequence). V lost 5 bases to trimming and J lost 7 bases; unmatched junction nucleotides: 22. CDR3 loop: CASSTRRVLGGSGATQYF. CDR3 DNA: TGTGCCAGCAGCACCCGGCGGGTCCTTGGCGGGAGTGGCGCGACCCAGTACTTC.

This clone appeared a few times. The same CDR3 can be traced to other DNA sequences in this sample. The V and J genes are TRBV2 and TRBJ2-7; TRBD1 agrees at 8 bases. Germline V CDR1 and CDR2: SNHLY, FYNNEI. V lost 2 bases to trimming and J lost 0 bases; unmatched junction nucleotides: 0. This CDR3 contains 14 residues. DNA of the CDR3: TGTGCCAGCAGTGAACAGGGGGCCTCCTACGAGCAGTACTTC. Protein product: CASSEQGASYEQYF.

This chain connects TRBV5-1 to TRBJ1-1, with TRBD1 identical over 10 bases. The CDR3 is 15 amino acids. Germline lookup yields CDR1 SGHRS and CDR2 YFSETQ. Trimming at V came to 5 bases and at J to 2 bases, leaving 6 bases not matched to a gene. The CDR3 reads CASSQTGGLNTEAFF. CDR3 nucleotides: TGCGCCAGCAGTCAGACAGGGGGCTTAAACACTGAAGCTTTCTTT.

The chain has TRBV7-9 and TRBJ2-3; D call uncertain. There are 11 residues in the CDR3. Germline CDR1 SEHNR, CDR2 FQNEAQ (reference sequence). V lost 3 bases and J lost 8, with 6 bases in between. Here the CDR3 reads CASSLERTQYF. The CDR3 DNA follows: TGTGCCAGCAGCTTGGAGCGTACGCAGTATTTT.

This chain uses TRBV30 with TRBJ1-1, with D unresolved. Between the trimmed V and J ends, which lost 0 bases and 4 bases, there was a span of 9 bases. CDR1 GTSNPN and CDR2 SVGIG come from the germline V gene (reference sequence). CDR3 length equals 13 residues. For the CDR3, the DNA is TGTGCCTGGAGTGTATTGGGAGCCACTGAAGCTTTCTTT. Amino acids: CAWSVLGATEAFF.

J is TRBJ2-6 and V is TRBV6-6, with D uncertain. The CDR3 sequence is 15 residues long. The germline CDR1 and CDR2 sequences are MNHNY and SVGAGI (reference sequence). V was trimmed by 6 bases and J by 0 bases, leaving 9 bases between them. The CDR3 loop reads CASSFPSSGANVLTF. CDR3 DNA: TGTGCCAGCAGCTTCCCCAGCTCTGGGGCCAACGTCCTGACTTTC.

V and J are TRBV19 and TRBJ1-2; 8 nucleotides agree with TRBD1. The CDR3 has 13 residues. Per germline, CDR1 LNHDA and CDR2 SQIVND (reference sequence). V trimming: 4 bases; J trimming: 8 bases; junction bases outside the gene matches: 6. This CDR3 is CASSKTGERGYTF. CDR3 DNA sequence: TGTGCCAGTAGTAAGACAGGGGAGCGCGGCTACACCTTC.

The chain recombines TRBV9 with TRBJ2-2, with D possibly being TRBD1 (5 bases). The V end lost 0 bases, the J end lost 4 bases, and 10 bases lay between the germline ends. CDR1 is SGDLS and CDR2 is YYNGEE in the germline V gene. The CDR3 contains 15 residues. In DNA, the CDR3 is TGTGCCAGCAGCGTAGATCTGGGGCCCACCGGGGAGCTGTTTTTT. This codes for CASSVDLGPTGELFF.

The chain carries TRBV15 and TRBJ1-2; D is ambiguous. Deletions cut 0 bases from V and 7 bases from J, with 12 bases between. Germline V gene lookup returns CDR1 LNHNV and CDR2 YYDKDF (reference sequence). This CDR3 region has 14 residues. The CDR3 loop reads CATSRDSAGSGYTF. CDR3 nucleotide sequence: TGTGCCACCAGCAGAGATAGTGCGGGCTCTGGCTACACCTTC. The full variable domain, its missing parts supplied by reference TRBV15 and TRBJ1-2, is DAMVIQNPRYQVTQFGKPVTLSCSQTLNHNVMYWYQQKSSQAPKLLFHYYDKDFNNEADTPDNFQSRRPNTSFCFLDIRSPGLGDTAMYLCATSRDSAGSGYTFGSGTRLTVV.

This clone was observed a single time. CDR3 loop: CASSKRGLASYEQYF. The CDR3 region has the DNA TGTGCCAGCAGCAAGAGGGGACTAGCTTCCTACGAGCAGTACTTC. This sequence joins TRBV7-8 and TRBJ2-7; TRBD2 matches at 9 bases. Per germline, CDR1 SGHVS and CDR2 FQNEAQ. This CDR3 contains 15 residues. The V segment lost 5 bases and the J segment 1 base; nucleotides outside the gene matches: 6.

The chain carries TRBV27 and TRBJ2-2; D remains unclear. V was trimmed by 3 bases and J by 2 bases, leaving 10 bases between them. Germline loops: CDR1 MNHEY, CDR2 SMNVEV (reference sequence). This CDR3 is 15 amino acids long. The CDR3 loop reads CASSFASYNTGELFF. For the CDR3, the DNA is TGTGCCAGCAGTTTCGCCTCCTACAACACCGGGGAGCTGTTTTTT.

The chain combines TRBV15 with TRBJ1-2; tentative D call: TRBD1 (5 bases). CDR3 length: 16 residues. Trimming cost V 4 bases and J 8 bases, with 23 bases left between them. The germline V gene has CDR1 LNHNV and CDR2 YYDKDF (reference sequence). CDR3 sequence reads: CATSNRDARSAGGYTF. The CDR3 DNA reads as TGTGCCACCAGCAACCGGGACGCCCGTTCCGCCGGGGGCTACACCTTC.

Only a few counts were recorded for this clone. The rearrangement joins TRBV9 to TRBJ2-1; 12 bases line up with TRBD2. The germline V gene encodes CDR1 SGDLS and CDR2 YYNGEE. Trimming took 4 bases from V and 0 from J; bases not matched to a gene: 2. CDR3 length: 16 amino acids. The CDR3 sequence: CASSPGLAGSYNEQFF. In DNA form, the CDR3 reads TGTGCCAGCAGCCCGGGACTAGCGGGCTCCTACAATGAGCAGTTCTTC.

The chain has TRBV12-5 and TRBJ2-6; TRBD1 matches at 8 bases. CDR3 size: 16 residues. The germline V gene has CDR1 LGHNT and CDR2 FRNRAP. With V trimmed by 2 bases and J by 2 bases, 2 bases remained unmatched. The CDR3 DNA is TGTGCTAGTGGTTTGTGGACAGGGCCTGGGGCCAACGTCCTGACTTTC. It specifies CASGLWTGPGANVLTF.

CDR3 loop: CASSVASENTGELFF. The CDR3, as DNA: TGTGCCAGCAGTGTGGCTAGCGAAAACACCGGGGAGCTGTTTTTT. The V gene is TRBV6-4, the J gene TRBJ2-2, with a weak D call TRBD2 (6 bases). V shed 4 bases and J shed 2 bases, with 11 bases lying between them. The CDR3 is made up of 15 amino acids. The germline V gene has CDR1 MRHNA and CDR2 SNTAGT.

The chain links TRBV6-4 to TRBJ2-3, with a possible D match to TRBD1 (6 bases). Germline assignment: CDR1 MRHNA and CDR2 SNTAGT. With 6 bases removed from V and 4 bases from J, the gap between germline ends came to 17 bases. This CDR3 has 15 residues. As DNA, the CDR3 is TGTGCCAGCAGGCTCACAGGGTTTGGCGCAGATACGCAGTATTTT. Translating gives CASRLTGFGADTQYF.

CDR3: CASSERGTTYEQYF. The CDR3 region has the DNA TGTGCCAGCTCAGAGCGCGGGACTACCTACGAGCAGTACTTC. V and J are TRBV18 and TRBJ2-7; 7 bases map to TRBD2. With V trimmed by 5 bases and J by 2 bases, 6 bases remained unmatched. Germline V lookup: CDR1 KGHSH, CDR2 LQKENI. The CDR3 extends over 14 amino acids.

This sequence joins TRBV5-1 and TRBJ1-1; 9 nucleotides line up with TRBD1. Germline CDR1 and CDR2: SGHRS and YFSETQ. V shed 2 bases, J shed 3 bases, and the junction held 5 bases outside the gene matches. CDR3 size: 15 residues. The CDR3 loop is CASSFQGQGDTEAFF. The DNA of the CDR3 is TGCGCCAGCAGCTTTCAGGGACAGGGCGACACTGAAGCTTTCTTT.

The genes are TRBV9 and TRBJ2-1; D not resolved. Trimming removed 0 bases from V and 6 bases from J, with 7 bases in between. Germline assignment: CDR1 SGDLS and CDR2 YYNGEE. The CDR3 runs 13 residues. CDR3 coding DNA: TGTGCCAGCAGCGTAGACAAAACCAATGAGCAGTTCTTC. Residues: CASSVDKTNEQFF. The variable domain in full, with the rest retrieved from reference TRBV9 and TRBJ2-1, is DSGVTQTPKHLITATGQRVTLRCSPRSGDLSVYWYQQSLDQGLQFLIQYYNGEERAKGNILERFSAQQFPDLHSELNLSSLELGDSALYFCASSVDKTNEQFFGPGTRLTVL.

As DNA, the CDR3 is TGCGCCAGCAGCTCCGAGGGGAGGGGGACCCAGTACTTC. This encodes CASSSEGRGTQYF. The J gene is TRBJ2-5, the V gene TRBV5-1, with 7 bases matching TRBD2. Germline CDR1 SGHRS, CDR2 YFSETQ. This CDR3 has 13 amino acids. The ends lost 3 bases at V and 7 bases at J; junction bases unmatched: 6.

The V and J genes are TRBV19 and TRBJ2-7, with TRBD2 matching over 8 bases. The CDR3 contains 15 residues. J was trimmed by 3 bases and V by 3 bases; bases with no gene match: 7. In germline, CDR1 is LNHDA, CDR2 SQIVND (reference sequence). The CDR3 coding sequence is TGTGCCAGTAGTATTGGAGCGGGAGAGGGCTACGAGCAGTACTTC. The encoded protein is CASSIGAGEGYEQYF.